This T cell receptor (beta chain) was captured in a study of blood T cells in healthy people across ages. Regarding the study as a whole: When one million T cells were used, diversity estimates were thought to be underestimates. It was the long-lived donors that had more naive CD4+ cells and higher diversity than aged donors.

The CDR3 spans 15 residues. Germline V gene data show CDR1 as SGHTA and CDR2 as FQGTGA. Every participating donor contributed 8.5 to 10 milliliters of peripheral blood through a draw. This clonotype was counted between two and nine times. Antigen specificity is unknown. Together with a sample-barcoded 5' primer, a J-beta primer mix was included in a second PCR lasting roughly 6 to 12 cycles. Every cDNA molecule carried a tag from a template-switch adaptor bearing 12 random nucleotides. TCRdb reanalysed the 5' RACE reads using MiXCR and keeps one entry per CDR3 protein. The table includes 700,000 to 900,000 distinct CDR3 sequences, 53% detected once.

The sequencing sample was made of blood. V and J are TRBV7-3 and TRBJ2-7, with a possible D match to TRBD2 (6 bases). Matching the DNA end better, TRBJ2-5 makes the J call doubtful. The clonotype was recovered from an elderly man in good health. Here the CDR3 reads CASSPAGGSTETQYF. CDR3 sequence (DNA): TGTGCCAGCAGCCCTGCTGGAGGGTCGACAGAGACCCAGTACTTC.